This T cell receptor (beta chain) was captured by sequencing in a study of breast tumors, draining lymph nodes, adjacent tissues. Trimming left V 5 bases short and J 4 bases short, with 6 bases between. The CDR3 has 12 residues. Germline CDR1 is SGHRS and CDR2 is YFSETQ. Study-wide results and limits: Data fit most tumor T cells coming from lymph node, expanding in tumor. Tumor TCR diversity was below lymph nodes but above nontumor tissue.

TCRdb independently ran MiXCR on the multiplex PCR reads; one entry per CDR3 protein. Here the sample spans 17,000 or so distinct CDR3 sequences, nearly 45% being singletons. This clonotype was seen repeatedly, ten times or more. Its antigen is not identified. The chain carries TRBV5-1 and TRBJ1-4, with D unresolved. The sequence was obtained from a female donor with breast cancer. Some clones in this sample may be carry-over from other donors' samples. Sequences were obtained from tumor-adjacent breast tissue. The CDR3 sequence is CASRAGNEKLFF. CDR3 coding DNA: TGCGCCAGCAGAGCCGGTAATGAAAAACTGTTTTTT.